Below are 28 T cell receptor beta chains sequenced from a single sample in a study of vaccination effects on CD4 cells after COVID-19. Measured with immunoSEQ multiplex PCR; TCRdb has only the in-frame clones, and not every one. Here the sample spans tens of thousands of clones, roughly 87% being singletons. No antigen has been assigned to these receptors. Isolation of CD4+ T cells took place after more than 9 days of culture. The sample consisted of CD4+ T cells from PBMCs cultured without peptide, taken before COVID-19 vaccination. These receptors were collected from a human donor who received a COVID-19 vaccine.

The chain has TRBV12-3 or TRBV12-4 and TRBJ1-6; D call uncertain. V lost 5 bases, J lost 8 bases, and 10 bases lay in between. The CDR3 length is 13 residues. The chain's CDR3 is CASSKAGDSPLHF. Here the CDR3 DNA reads TGTGCCAGCAGTAAGGCAGGTGATTCACCCCTCCACTTT.

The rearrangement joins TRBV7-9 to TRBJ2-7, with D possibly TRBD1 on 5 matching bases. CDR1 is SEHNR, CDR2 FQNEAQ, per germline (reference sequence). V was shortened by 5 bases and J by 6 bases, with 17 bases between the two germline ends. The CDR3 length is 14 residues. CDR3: CASSHDSLNCEQYV. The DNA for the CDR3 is TGTGCCAGCAGCCACGACAGTCTGAACTGCGAGCAGTACGTC.

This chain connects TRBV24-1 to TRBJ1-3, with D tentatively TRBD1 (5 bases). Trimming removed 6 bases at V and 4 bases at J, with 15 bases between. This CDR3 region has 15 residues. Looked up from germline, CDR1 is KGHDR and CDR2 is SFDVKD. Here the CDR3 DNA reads TGTGCCACCAGTAAGGGGCTCGGACTCGGAAACACCATATATTTT. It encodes CATSKGLGLGNTIYF.

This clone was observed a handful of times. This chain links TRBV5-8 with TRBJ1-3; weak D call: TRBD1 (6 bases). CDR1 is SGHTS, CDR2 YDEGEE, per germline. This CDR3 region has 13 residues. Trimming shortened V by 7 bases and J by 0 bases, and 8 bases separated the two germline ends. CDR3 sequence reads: CASPQGSGNTIYF. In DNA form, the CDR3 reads TGTGCCAGCCCACAGGGCTCTGGAAACACCATATATTTT. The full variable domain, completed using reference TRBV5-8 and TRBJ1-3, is EAGVTQSPTHLIKTRGQQATLRCSPISGHTSVYWYQQALGLGLQFLLWYDEGEERNRGNFPPRFSGRQFPNYSSELNVNALELEDSALYLCASPQGSGNTIYFGEGSWLTVV.

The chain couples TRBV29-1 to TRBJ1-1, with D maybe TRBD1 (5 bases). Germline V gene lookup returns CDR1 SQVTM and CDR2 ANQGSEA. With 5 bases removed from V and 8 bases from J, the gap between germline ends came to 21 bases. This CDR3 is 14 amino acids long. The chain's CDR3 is CSVSQIRSGGEAFF. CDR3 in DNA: TGCAGCGTTTCCCAAATCCGGAGTGGGGGGGAAGCTTTCTTT.

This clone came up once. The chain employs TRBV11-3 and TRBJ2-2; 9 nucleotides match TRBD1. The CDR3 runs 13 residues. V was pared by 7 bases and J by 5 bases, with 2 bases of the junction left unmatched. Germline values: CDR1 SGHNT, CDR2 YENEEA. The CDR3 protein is CASNGQGTGELFF. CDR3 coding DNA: TGTGCCAGCAACGGACAGGGGACCGGGGAGCTGTTTTTT.

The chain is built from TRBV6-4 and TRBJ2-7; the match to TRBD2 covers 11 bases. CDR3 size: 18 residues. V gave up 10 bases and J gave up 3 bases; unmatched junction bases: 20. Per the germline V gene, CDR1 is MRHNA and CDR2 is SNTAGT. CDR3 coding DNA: TGTGCCACCACTCAGAATCCTATAGCGGGGGGGCAAGGCTACGAGCAGTACGTC. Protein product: CATTQNPIAGGQGYEQYV.

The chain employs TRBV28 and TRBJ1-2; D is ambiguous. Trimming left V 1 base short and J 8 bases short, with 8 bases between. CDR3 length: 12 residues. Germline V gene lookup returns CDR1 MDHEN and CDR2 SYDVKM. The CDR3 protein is CASSLSQLGYTF. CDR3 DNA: TGTGCCAGCAGTTTATCCCAGCTCGGCTACACCTTC.

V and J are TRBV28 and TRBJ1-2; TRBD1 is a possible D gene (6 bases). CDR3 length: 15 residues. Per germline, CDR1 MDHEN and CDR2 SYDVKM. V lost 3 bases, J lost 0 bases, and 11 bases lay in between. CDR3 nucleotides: TGTGCCAGCAGTTTTGTCAGGGGAGCTAACTATGGCTACACCTTC. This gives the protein CASSFVRGANYGYTF.

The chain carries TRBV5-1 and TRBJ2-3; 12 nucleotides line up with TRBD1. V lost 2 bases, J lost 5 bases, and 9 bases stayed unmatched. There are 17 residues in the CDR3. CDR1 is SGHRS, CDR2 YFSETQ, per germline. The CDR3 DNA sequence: TGCGCCAGCAGCTTACCTACCGGGACAGGGGGCGAAGATACGCAGTATTTT. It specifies CASSLPTGTGGEDTQYF.

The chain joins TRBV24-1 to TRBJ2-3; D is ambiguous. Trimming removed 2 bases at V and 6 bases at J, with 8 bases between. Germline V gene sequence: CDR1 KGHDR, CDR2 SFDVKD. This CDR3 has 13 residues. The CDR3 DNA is TGTGCCACCAGTGATTCCCGGGTGGATACGCAGTATTTT. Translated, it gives CATSDSRVDTQYF.

CDR3 loop: CASRLTFGYEQYV. In nucleotides, the CDR3 is TGTGCCAGCCGACTCACTTTTGGCTACGAGCAGTACGTC. This chain joins TRBV27 and TRBJ2-7; D is unclear. Trimming shortened V by 8 bases and J by 3 bases, and 14 bases separated the two germline ends. Germline CDR1 is MNHEY and CDR2 is SMNVEV (reference sequence). The CDR3 loop spans 13 amino acids.

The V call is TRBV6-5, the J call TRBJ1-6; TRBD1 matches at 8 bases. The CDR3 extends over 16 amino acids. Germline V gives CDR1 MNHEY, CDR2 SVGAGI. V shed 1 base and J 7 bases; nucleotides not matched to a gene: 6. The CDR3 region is CASSYFPGGSNSPLHF. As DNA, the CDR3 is TGTGCCAGCAGTTACTTTCCAGGGGGCTCGAATTCACCCCTCCACTTT.

This CDR3 is CASSLGPAGRANVLTF. CDR3 coding DNA: TGCGCCAGCAGCTTGGGTCCGGCCGGGAGGGCCAACGTCCTGACTTTC. The genes are TRBV5-1 and TRBJ2-6, with a possible D match to TRBD2 (5 bases). The CDR3 runs 16 residues. Germline lookup yields CDR1 SGHRS and CDR2 YFSETQ. The V end was cut by 0 bases, the J end by 5 bases, with 12 bases between.

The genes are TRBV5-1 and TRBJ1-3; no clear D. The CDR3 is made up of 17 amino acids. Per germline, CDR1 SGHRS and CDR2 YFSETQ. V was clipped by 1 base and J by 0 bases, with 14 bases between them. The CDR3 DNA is TGCGCCAGCAGCTTGTCGTTAAGGACCCTCTCTGGAAACACCATATATTTT. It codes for CASSLSLRTLSGNTIYF.

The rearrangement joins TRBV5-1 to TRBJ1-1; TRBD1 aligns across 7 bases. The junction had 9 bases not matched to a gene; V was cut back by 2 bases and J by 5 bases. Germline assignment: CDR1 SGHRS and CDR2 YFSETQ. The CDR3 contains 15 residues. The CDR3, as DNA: TGCGCCAGCAGCTTCCAAGCAACAGGGGAGACTGAAGCTTTCTTT. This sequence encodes CASSFQATGETEAFF.

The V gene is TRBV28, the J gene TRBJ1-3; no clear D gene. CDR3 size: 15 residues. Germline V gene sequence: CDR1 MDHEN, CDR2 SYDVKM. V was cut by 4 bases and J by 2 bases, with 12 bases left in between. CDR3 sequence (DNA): TGTGCCAGCAGTTCCCGGCCAGGAACTGGAAACACCATATATTTT. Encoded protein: CASSSRPGTGNTIYF.

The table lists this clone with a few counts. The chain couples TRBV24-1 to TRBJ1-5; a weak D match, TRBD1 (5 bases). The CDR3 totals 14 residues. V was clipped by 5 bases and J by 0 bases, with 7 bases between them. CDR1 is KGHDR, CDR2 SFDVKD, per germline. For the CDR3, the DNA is TGTGCCACCAGTGGGGGGGGTAGCAATCAGCCCCAGCATTTT. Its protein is CATSGGGSNQPQHF.

This CDR3 is CASSEAQHGAIGTQYF. The CDR3 coding sequence is TGTGCCAGCAGTGAAGCTCAACACGGGGCGATAGGTACGCAGTATTTT. This chain uses TRBV6-1 with TRBJ2-3, with D perhaps TRBD1 or TRBD2 (5 bases each). Germline CDR1 is MNHNS and CDR2 is SASEGT. The CDR3 runs to 16 residues. V shed 0 bases and J shed 8 bases, with 18 bases lying between them.

CDR3 coding DNA: TGTGCCAGCAACACAAGGAACACTGAAGCTTTCTTT. Residues: CASNTRNTEAFF. The chain is built from TRBV12-3 or TRBV12-4 and TRBJ1-1; D is unresolved. The V and J ends lost 7 bases and 1 base respectively, with 7 bases between them. The CDR3 spans 12 residues.

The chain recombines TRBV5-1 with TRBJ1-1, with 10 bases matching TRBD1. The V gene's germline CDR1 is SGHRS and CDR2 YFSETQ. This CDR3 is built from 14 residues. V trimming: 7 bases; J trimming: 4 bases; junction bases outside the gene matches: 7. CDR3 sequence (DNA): TGCGCCAGCGCGACCGACAGGGGGCCCACTGAAGCTTTCTTT. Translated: CASATDRGPTEAFF.

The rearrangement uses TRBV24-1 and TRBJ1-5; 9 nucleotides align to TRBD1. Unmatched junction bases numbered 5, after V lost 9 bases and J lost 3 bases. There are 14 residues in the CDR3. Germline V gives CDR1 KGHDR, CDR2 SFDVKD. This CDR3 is CATGTGWDNQPQHF. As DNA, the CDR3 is TGTGCCACCGGGACAGGGTGGGACAATCAGCCCCAGCATTTT.

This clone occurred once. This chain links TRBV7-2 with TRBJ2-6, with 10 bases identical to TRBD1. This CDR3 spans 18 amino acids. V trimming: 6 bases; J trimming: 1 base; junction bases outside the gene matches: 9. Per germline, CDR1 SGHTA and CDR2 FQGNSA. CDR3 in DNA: TGTGCCAGCAGACCGCCCGGACAGGGGGGATCTGGGGCCAACGTCCTGACTTTC. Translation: CASRPPGQGGSGANVLTF. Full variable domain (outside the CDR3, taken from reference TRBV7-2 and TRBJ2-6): GAGVSQSPSNKVTEKGKDVELRCDPISGHTALYWYRQSLGQGLEFLIYFQGNSAPDKSGLPSDRFSAERTGGSVSTLTIQRTQQEDSAVYLCASRPPGQGGSGANVLTFGAGSRLTVL.

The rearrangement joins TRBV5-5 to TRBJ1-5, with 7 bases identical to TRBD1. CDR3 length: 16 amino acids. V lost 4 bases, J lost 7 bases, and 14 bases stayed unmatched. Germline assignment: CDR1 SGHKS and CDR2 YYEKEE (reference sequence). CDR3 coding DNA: TGTGCCAGCAGCCCCCACGCAGGGGGGGCGAGCCAGCCCCAGCATTTT. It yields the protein CASSPHAGGASQPQHF.

CDR3 DNA: TGTGCCAGCAGCGACTATGCGTGGGACCGCGGTGAAAAACTGTTTTTT. The encoded protein is CASSDYAWDRGEKLFF. The chain couples TRBV7-9 to TRBJ1-4; D might be TRBD1 (5 bases). The CDR3 sequence is 16 residues long. Between the trimmed V and J ends, which lost 5 bases and 7 bases, there was a span of 20 bases. In germline, CDR1 is SEHNR, CDR2 FQNEAQ (reference sequence).

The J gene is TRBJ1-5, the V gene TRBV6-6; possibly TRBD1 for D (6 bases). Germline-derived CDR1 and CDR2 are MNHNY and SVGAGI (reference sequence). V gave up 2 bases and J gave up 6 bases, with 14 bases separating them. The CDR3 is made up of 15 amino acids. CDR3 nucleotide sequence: TGTGCCAGCAGTTACCGGCAGGGGTCGAGTCAGCCCCAGCATTTT. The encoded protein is CASSYRQGSSQPQHF.

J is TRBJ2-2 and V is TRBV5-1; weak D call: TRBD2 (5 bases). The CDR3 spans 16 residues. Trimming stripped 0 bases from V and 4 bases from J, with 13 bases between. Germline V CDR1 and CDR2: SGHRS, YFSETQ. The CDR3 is CASSLVEGRGTGELFF. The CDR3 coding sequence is TGCGCCAGCAGCTTGGTCGAGGGCCGCGGCACCGGGGAGCTGTTTTTT. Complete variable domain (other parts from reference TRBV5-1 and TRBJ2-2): KAGVTQTPRYLIKTRGQQVTLSCSPISGHRSVSWYQQTPGQGLQFLFEYFSETQRNKGNFPGRFSGRQFSNSRSEMNVSTLELGDSALYLCASSLVEGRGTGELFFGEGSRLTVL.

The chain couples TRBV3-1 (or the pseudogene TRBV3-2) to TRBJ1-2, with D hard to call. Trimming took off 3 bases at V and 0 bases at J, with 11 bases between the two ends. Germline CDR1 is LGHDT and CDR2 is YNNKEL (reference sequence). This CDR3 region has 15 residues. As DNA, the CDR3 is TGTGCCAGCAGCCAGTCCACACCTCCTAACTATGGCTACACCTTC. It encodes CASSQSTPPNYGYTF.